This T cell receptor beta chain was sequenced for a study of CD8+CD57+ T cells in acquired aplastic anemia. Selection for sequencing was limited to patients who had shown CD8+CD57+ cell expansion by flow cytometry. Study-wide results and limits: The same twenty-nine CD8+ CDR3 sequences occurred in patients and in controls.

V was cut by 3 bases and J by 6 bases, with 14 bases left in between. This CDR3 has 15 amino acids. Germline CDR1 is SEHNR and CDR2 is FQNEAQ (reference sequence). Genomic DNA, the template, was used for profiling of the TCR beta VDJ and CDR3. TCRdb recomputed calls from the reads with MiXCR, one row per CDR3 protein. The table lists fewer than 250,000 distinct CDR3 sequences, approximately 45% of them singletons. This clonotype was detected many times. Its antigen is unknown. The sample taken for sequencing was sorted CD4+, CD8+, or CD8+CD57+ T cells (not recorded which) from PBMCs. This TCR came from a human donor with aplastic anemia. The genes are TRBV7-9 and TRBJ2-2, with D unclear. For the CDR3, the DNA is TGTGCCAGCAGCTTTCCGATTTCATTAGCCGGGGAGCTGTTTTTT. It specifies CASSFPISLAGELFF.